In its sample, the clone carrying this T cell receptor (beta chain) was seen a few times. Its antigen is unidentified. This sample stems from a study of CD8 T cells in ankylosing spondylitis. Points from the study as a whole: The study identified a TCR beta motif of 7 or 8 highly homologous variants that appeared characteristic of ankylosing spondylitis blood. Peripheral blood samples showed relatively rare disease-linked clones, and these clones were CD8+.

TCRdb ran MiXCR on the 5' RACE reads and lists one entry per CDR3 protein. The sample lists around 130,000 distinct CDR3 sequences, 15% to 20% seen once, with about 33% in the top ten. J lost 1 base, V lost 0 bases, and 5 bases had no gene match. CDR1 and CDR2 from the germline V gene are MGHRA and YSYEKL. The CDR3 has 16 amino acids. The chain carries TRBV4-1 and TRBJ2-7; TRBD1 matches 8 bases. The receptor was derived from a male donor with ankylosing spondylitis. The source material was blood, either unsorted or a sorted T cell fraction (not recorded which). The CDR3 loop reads CASSQDGTGRSYEQYF. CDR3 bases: TGCGCCAGCAGCCAAGATGGGACAGGCAGGTCCTACGAGCAGTACTTC.